This is a list of T cell receptor beta chains from one sample in a study of blood T cell repertoires in COVID-19. Sequencing was performed with immunoSEQ multiplex PCR; in TCRdb, only in-frame clones are kept and a portion is missing. The table includes around 160,000 clones, about 88% detected once. Source material: peripheral blood. The source of these receptors is a man between 60 and 75 years old with active or convalescent COVID-19. Each CDR3 is given with its conserved first and last residue. The D gene is left open where the match is weak. Only some rows state a clone size, as once, few, many or a class for expanded clones.

clone size: NA
V gene: TRBV10-2
D gene: NA
J gene: TRBJ1-1
CDR3 length: 14
CDR3 protein: CASSEGTMNTEAFF
CDR3 DNA: TGCGCCAGCAGTGAGGGGACAATGAACACTGAAGCTTTCTTT

clone size: NA
V gene: TRBV5-1
D gene: TRBD1
J gene: TRBJ1-1
CDR3 length: 15
CDR3 protein: CASSPAQGAGTEAFF
CDR3 DNA: TGCGCCAGCAGCCCCGCGCAGGGGGCAGGGACTGAAGCTTTCTTT

clone size: NA
V gene: TRBV5-4
D gene: TRBD2
J gene: TRBJ2-3
CDR3 length: 15
CDR3 protein: CASSPPGLAYGTQYF
CDR3 DNA: TGTGCCAGCAGCCCACCGGGACTAGCGTATGGTACGCAGTATTTT

clone size: NA
V gene: TRBV19
D gene: TRBD1
J gene: TRBJ1-2
CDR3 length: 17
CDR3 protein: CASSWRRTGNSHYGYTF
CDR3 DNA: TGTGCCAGTAGTTGGCGACGGACAGGCAATTCCCACTATGGCTACACCTTC

clone size: NA
V gene: TRBV18
D gene: TRBD1
J gene: TRBJ1-2
CDR3 length: 14
CDR3 protein: CASSPPGQGRRYTF
CDR3 DNA: TGTGCCAGCTCACCCCCGGGACAGGGGAGACGCTACACCTTC

clone size: NA
V gene: TRBV10-2
D gene: NA
J gene: TRBJ1-2
CDR3 length: 13
CDR3 protein: CASTPDRFYGYTF
CDR3 DNA: TGCGCCAGCACACCCGACAGGTTCTATGGCTACACCTTC

clone size: NA
V gene: TRBV7-2
D gene: NA
J gene: TRBJ1-4
CDR3 length: 16
CDR3 protein: CASSLGLGGENEKLFF
CDR3 DNA: TGTGCCAGCAGCTTGGGGTTGGGGGGAGAGAATGAAAAACTGTTTTTT

clone size: NA
V gene: TRBV6-5
D gene: TRBD1
J gene: TRBJ1-2
CDR3 length: 16
CDR3 protein: CASSYSQGSANYGYTF
CDR3 DNA: TGTGCCAGCAGTTACTCACAGGGGTCGGCTAACTATGGCTACACCTTC

clone size: once
V gene: TRBV4-1
D gene: TRBD1
J gene: TRBJ2-4
CDR3 length: 17
CDR3 protein: CASSQDGTGQAKNIQYF
CDR3 DNA: TGCGCCAGCAGCCAAGATGGGACAGGGCAAGCCAAAAACATTCAGTACTTC

clone size: NA
V gene: TRBV6-5
D gene: TRBD1
J gene: TRBJ1-2
CDR3 length: 14
CDR3 protein: CASRRSRGNYGYTF
CDR3 DNA: TGTGCCAGCAGAAGAAGCAGGGGGAACTATGGCTACACCTTC

clone size: NA
V gene: TRBV10-1
D gene: TRBD2
J gene: TRBJ2-2
CDR3 length: 15
CDR3 protein: CASSPGLAGPGELFF
CDR3 DNA: TGCGCCAGCAGCCCGGGACTAGCTGGTCCCGGGGAGCTGTTTTTT

clone size: NA
V gene: TRBV25-1
D gene: TRBD2
J gene: TRBJ2-3
CDR3 length: 17
CDR3 protein: CASSGPTGTSGRDTQYF
CDR3 DNA: TGTGCCAGCAGTGGCCCAACCGGGACTAGCGGGAGAGATACGCAGTATTTT

clone size: NA
V gene: TRBV19
D gene: NA
J gene: TRBJ1-2
CDR3 length: 14
CDR3 protein: CASSIGYRDDGYTF
CDR3 DNA: TGTGCCAGTAGTATAGGTTACAGGGATGATGGCTACACCTTC

clone size: NA
V gene: TRBV15
D gene: TRBD1
J gene: TRBJ2-3
CDR3 length: 14
CDR3 protein: CATSRDRATDTQYF
CDR3 DNA: TGTGCCACCAGCCGGGACAGGGCCACAGATACGCAGTATTTT

clone size: NA
V gene: TRBV7-9
D gene: NA
J gene: TRBJ2-2
CDR3 length: 15
CDR3 protein: CASSSGQTNTGELFF
CDR3 DNA: TGTGCCAGCAGCTCGGGACAAACGAACACCGGGGAGCTGTTTTTT

clone size: NA
V gene: TRBV6-5
D gene: TRBD2
J gene: TRBJ2-7
CDR3 length: 15
CDR3 protein: CASSYSSGGTYEQYF
CDR3 DNA: TGTGCCAGCAGTTACTCTAGCGGGGGGACCTACGAGCAGTACTTC

clone size: once
V gene: TRBV18
D gene: NA
J gene: TRBJ1-2
CDR3 length: 14
CDR3 protein: CASSPPDRAYGYTF
CDR3 DNA: TGTGCCAGCTCACCCCCAGACAGAGCCTATGGCTACACCTTC

clone size: NA
V gene: TRBV18
D gene: NA
J gene: TRBJ1-2
CDR3 length: 14
CDR3 protein: CASSPRIGDYGYTF
CDR3 DNA: TGTGCCAGCTCCCCCCGGATAGGAGACTATGGCTACACCTTC

clone size: NA
V gene: TRBV3-1/TRBV3-2
D gene: TRBD1
J gene: TRBJ2-6
CDR3 length: 18
CDR3 protein: CASSPPTGGSMGANVLTF
CDR3 DNA: TGTGCCAGCAGCCCGCCGACAGGGGGCTCGATGGGGGCCAACGTCCTGACTTTC

clone size: NA
V gene: TRBV3-1/TRBV3-2
D gene: NA
J gene: TRBJ2-5
CDR3 length: 15
CDR3 protein: CASSQDSRVEETQYF
CDR3 DNA: TGTGCCAGCAGCCAAGATTCCAGGGTGGAAGAGACCCAGTACTTC

clone size: NA
V gene: TRBV5-8
D gene: NA
J gene: TRBJ2-7
CDR3 length: 13
CDR3 protein: CASSLVWSGEQYF
CDR3 DNA: TGTGCCAGCAGCTTGGTCTGGTCCGGCGAGCAGTACTTC

clone size: NA
V gene: TRBV25-1
D gene: NA
J gene: TRBJ2-1
CDR3 length: 15
CDR3 protein: CASSGASQRLGEQFF
CDR3 DNA: TGTGCCAGCTCAGGGGCTAGCCAGAGATTGGGTGAGCAGTTCTTC

clone size: few
V gene: TRBV28
D gene: NA
J gene: TRBJ1-1
CDR3 length: 15
CDR3 protein: CASSPRGGPTAEAFF
CDR3 DNA: TGTGCCAGCAGTCCCCGGGGGGGGCCAACCGCTGAAGCTTTCTTT

clone size: NA
V gene: TRBV19
D gene: NA
J gene: TRBJ2-2
CDR3 length: 15
CDR3 protein: CASSHLTANTGELFF
CDR3 DNA: TGTGCCAGTAGTCACCTAACCGCGAACACCGGGGAGCTGTTTTTT